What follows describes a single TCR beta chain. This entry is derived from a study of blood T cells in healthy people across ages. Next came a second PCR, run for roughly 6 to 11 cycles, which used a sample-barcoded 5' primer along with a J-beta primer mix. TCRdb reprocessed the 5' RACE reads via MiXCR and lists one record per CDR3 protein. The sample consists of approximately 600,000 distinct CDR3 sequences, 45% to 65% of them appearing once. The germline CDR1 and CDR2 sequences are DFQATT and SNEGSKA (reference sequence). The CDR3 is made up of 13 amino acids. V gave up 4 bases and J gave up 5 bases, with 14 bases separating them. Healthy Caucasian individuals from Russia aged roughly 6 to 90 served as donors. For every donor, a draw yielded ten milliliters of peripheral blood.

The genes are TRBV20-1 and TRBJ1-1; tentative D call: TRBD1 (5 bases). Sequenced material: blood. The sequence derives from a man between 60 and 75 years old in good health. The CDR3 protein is CSATSPGRTEAFF. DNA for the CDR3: TGCAGTGCTACTTCTCCAGGGAGGACTGAAGCTTTCTTT.